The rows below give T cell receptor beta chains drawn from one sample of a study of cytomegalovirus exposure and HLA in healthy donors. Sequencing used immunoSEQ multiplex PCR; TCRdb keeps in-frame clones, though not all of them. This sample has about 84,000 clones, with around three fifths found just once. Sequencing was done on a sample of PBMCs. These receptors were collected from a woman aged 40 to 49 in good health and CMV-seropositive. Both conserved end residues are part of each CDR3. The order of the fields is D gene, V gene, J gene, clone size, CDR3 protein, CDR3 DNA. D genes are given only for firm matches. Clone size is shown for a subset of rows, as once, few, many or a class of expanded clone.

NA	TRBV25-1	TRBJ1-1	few	CASSVRAGGATFF	TGTGCCAGCAGTGTCCGGGCCGGGGGTGCGACTTTCTTT
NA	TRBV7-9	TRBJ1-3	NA	CASSSRGMSSGNTIYF	TGTGCCAGCAGCTCCCGCGGCATGAGCTCTGGAAACACCATATATTTT
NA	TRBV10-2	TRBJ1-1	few	CASSATDSEAFF	TGCGCCAGCAGTGCTACCGACAGTGAAGCTTTCTTT
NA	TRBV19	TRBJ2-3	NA	CASSQLQAGTDTQYF	TGTGCCAGTAGTCAGTTACAGGCCGGCACAGATACGCAGTATTTT
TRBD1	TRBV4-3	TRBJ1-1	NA	CASSQDPGQGALGAFF	TGCGCCAGCAGCCAAGATCCGGGACAGGGGGCCCTTGGAGCTTTCTTT
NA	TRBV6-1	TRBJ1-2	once	CASSESGEGDDGYTF	TGTGCCAGCAGTGAGTCAGGGGAAGGGGATGATGGCTACACCTTC
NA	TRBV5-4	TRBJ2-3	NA	CASSSGLSTDTQYF	TGTGCCAGCAGCTCGGGACTGAGCACAGATACGCAGTATTTT
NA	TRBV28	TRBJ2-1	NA	CASSLIQNEQFF	TGTGCCAGCAGTTTAATCCAGAATGAGCAGTTCTTC
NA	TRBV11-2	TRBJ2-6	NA	CASSFSTGSSGANVLTF	TGTGCCAGCAGCTTTTCGACAGGATCCTCTGGGGCCAACGTCCTGACTTTC
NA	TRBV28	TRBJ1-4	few	CASSLWNRATNEKLFF	TGTGCCAGCAGTCTGTGGAACAGGGCAACTAATGAAAAACTGTTTTTT
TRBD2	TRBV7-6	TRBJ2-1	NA	CASSYDRAGAYNEQFF	TGTGCCAGCAGCTACGATCGAGCGGGAGCCTACAATGAGCAGTTCTTC
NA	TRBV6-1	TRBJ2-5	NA	CASSETGWGTQYF	TGTGCCAGCAGTGAAACAGGGTGGGGGACCCAGTACTTC
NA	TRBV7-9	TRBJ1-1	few	CASSIWSLGALNTEAFF	TGTGCCAGCAGCATATGGAGCCTGGGGGCCTTGAACACTGAAGCTTTCTTT
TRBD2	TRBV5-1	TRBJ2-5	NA	CASRPGATSGGDTQYF	TGCGCCAGCAGACCCGGCGCGACTAGCGGGGGAGATACCCAGTACTTC
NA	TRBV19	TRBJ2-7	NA	CASSASGTPGNYEQYF	TGTGCCAGTAGCGCCTCCGGGACACCTGGTAACTACGAGCAGTACTTC
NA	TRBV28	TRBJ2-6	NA	CASSLQAPGANVLTF	TGTGCCAGCAGTTTGCAGGCCCCTGGGGCCAACGTCCTGACTTTC
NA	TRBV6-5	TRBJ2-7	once	CASSYGVAALVYEQYF	TGTGCCAGCAGTTACGGAGTAGCGGCGCTTGTCTACGAGCAGTACTTC
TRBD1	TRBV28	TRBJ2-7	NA	CASSPGQVLSEQYF	TGTGCCAGCAGTCCTGGACAGGTCTTGTCCGAGCAGTACTTC
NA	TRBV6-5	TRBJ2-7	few	CASRDSALLDEQYF	TGTGCCAGCAGGGACAGCGCCCTCCTAGACGAGCAGTACTTC
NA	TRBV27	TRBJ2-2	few	CASSWRRRNTGELFF	TGTGCCAGCAGTTGGCGAAGGAGGAACACCGGGGAGCTGTTTTTT
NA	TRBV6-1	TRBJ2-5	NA	CASSENQGGTQYF	TGTGCCAGCAGTGAAAACCAGGGGGGGACCCAGTACTTC
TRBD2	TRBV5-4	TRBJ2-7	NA	CASSLDSGRNGEQYF	TGTGCCAGCAGCTTGGACAGCGGGAGGAACGGGGAGCAGTACTTC
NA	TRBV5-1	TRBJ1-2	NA	CASSLDASGYTF	TGCGCCAGCAGCTTGGATGCGTCTGGCTACACCTTC
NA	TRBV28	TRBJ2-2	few	CASILRGSTAGELFF	TGTGCCAGCATCCTTCGGGGGAGTACGGCCGGGGAGCTGTTTTTT
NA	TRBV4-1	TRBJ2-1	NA	CASSSPGTYNEQFF	TGCGCCAGCAGCTCACCCGGGACCTACAATGAGCAGTTCTTC
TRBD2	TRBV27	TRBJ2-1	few	CATVETSGLGPYNEQFF	TGTGCCACCGTGGAGACTAGCGGCCTGGGCCCCTACAATGAGCAGTTCTTC
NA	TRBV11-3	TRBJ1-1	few	CASSLDGQMNTEAFF	TGTGCCAGCAGCTTAGATGGACAGATGAACACTGAAGCTTTCTTT
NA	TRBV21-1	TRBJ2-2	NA	CASREGGVVTGELFF	TGTGCCAGCCGGGAGGGGGGAGTGGTCACCGGGGAGCTGTTTTTT
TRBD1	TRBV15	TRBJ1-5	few	CATSRGQGAGNQPQHF	TGTGCCACCAGCAGGGGACAGGGGGCTGGCAATCAGCCCCAGCATTTT
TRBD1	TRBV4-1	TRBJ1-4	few	CASSPRDRGDEKLFF	TGCGCCAGCAGCCCACGGGACAGGGGGGATGAAAAACTGTTTTTT
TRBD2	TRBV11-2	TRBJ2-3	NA	CASSFSGRTTDTQYF	TGTGCCAGCAGCTTCAGCGGGAGGACTACAGATACGCAGTATTTT
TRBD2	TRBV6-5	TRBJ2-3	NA	CASVRVSGSTDTQYF	TGTGCCAGCGTTAGGGTTAGCGGGAGTACAGATACGCAGTATTTT
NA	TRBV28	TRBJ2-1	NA	CASSVRAYNEQFF	TGTGCCAGCAGCGTCAGGGCCTACAATGAGCAGTTCTTC
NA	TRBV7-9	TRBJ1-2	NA	CASSDSALGGYTF	TGTGCCAGCAGTGACAGTGCCCTAGGTGGCTACACCTTC
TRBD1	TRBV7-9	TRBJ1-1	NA	CASSLAGTGGRTEAFF	TGTGCCAGCAGCTTAGCCGGGACAGGGGGGCGAACTGAAGCTTTCTTT
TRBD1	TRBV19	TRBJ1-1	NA	CASSMDRGNTEAFF	TGTGCCAGTAGTATGGACAGGGGGAACACTGAAGCTTTCTTT
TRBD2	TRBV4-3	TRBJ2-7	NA	CASSQGLRAPSGIYEQYF	TGCGCCAGCAGCCAAGGCCTACGGGCTCCTAGCGGAATCTACGAGCAGTACTTC
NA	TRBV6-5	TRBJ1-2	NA	CASSVRGEGSYGYTF	TGTGCCAGCAGCGTAAGGGGGGAGGGTAGCTATGGCTACACCTTC
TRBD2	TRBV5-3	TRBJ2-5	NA	CARSTDLAGWVETQYF	TGTGCCAGAAGCACTGACTTAGCGGGATGGGTAGAGACCCAGTACTTC
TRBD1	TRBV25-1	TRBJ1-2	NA	CASSQGDRVVLFTF	TGTGCCAGCAGCCAAGGGGACAGGGTGGTGTTATTCACCTTC
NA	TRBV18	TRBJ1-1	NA	CASSQQANTEAFF	TGTGCCAGCTCACAACAGGCGAACACTGAAGCTTTCTTT
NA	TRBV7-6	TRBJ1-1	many	CASSLVGGLNTEAFF	TGTGCCAGCAGCTTAGTTGGGGGCCTGAACACTGAAGCTTTCTTT
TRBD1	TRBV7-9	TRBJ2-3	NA	CASIPSGTGKDTQYF	TGTGCCAGCATCCCTTCCGGGACAGGGAAGGATACGCAGTATTTT
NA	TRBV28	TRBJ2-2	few	CASSPLGWGPPNTGELFF	TGTGCCAGCAGTCCCCTTGGTTGGGGGCCGCCGAACACCGGGGAGCTGTTTTTT
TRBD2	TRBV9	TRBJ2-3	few	CASSALLADSTDTQYF	TGTGCCAGCAGCGCCCTACTAGCGGACAGCACAGATACGCAGTATTTT
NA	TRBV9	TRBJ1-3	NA	CASSVAIDSTGNTIYF	TGTGCCAGCAGCGTAGCGATAGACTCTACCGGAAACACCATATATTTT